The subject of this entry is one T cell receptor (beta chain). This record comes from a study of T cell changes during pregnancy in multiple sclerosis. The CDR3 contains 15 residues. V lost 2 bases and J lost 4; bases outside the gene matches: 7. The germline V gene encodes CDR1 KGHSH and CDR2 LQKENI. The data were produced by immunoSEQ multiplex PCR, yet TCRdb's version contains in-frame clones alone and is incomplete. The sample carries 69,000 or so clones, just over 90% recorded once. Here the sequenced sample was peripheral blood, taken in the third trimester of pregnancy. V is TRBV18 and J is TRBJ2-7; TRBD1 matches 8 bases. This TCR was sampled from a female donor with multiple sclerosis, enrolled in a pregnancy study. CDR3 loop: CASSPEGQVGYEQYF. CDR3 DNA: TGTGCCAGCTCACCAGAGGGACAGGTGGGATACGAGCAGTACTTC.